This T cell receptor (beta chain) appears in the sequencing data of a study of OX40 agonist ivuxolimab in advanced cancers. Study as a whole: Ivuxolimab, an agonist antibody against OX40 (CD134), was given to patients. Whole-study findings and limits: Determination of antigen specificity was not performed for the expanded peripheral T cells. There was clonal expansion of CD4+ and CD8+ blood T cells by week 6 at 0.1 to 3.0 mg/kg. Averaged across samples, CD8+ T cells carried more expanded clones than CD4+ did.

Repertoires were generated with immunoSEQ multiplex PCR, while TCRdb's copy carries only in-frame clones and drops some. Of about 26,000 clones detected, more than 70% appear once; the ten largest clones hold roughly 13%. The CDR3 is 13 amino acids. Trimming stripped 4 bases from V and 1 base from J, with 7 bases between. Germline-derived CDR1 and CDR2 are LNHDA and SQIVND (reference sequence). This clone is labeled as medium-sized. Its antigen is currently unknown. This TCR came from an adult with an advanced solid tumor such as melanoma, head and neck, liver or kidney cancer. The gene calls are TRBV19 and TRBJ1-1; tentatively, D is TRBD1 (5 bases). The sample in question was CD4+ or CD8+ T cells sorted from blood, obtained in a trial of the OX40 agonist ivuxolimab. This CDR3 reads CASSTQGNTEAFF. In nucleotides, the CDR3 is TGTGCCAGTAGTACTCAGGGGAACACTGAAGCTTTCTTT.